The TCR beta chain described here comes from a study of blood T cell repertoires in COVID-19. The overall study: T cells, B-cell-depleted T cells, or PBMCs provided the cDNA or gDNA that served as material.

Per germline, CDR1 SGDLS and CDR2 YYNGEE. The CDR3 is made up of 12 amino acids. Trimming stripped 0 bases from V and 10 bases from J, with 8 bases between. In the authors' workflow: How many nucleated cells were present was estimated from reference gene primer amplification. Data came from immunoSEQ multiplex PCR; TCRdb stores just in-frame clones and leaves some out. Clonal size and the V and J genes are those of that table, whereas D and trimming came from the DNA. This repertoire shows about 300,000 clones, 85% found once; its top ten account for approximately 12%. Specimen: peripheral blood. The receptor's source is a human donor in a cohort sampled during active COVID-19. The gene calls are TRBV9 and TRBJ2-1; D is possibly TRBD1 (6 bases). The CDR3 region is CASSVDQGEQFF. The CDR3 DNA follows: TGTGCCAGCAGCGTAGACCAGGGGGAGCAGTTCTTC.